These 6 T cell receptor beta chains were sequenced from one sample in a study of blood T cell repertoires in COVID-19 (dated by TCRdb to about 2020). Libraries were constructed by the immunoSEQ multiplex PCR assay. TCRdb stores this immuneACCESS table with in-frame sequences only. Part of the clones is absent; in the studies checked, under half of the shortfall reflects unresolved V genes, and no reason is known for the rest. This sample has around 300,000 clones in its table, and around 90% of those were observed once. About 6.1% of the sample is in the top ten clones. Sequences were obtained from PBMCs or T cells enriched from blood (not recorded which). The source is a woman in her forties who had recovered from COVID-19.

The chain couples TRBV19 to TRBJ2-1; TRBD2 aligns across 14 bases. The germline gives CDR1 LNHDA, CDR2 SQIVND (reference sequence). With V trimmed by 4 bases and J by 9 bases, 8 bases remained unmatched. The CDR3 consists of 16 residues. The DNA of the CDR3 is TGTGCCAGTAGTACCCGGACTAGCGGGAGGTTAGGTGAGCAGTTCTTC. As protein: CASSTRTSGRLGEQFF.

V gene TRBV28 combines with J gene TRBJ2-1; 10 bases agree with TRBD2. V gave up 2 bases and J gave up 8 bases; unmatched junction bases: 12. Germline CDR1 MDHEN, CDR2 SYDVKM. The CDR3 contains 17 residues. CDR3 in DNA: TGTGCCAGCAGTTTAGCCGGGGAGCCTAGCGGGAGTTATGAGCAGTTCTTC. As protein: CASSLAGEPSGSYEQFF.

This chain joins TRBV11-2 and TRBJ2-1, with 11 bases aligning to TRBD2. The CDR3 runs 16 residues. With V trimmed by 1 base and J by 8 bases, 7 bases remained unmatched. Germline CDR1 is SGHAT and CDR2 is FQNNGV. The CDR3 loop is CASSLGTSGSWDEQFF. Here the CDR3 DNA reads TGTGCCAGCAGCTTAGGTACTAGCGGGAGTTGGGATGAGCAGTTCTTC.

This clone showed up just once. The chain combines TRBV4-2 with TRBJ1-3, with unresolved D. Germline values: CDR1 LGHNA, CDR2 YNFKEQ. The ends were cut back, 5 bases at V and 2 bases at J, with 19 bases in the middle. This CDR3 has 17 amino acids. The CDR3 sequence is CASSGVGFMEAGNTIYF. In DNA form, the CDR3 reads TGTGCCAGCAGCGGGGTGGGGTTCATGGAGGCTGGAAACACCATATATTTT.

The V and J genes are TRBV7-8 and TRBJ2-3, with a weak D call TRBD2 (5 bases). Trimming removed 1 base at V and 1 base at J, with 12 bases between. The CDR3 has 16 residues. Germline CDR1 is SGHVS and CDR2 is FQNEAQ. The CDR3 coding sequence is TGTGCCAGCAGCTTAGGTAGGGCGAGGGGCACAGATACGCAGTATTTT. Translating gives CASSLGRARGTDTQYF.

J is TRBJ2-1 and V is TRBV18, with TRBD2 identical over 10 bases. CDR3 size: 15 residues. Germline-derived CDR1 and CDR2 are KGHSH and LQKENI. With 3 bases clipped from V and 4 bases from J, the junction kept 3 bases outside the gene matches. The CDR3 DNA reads TGTGCCAGCTCACCGAATAGCGGGAGGTACAATGAGCAGTTCTTC. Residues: CASSPNSGRYNEQFF.